The 17 T cell receptor beta chains reported below all come from one sample, sequenced in a study of blood T cell repertoires in COVID-19. TCRdb's table, derived via immunoSEQ multiplex PCR, lists solely in-frame clones and lacks some. The repertoire holds roughly 440,000 clones, more than 70% seen once, with over 9.5% in the top ten. Sequencing input: peripheral blood. The receptors were gathered from a woman aged 45-59 years with COVID-19, enrolled during active disease.

The chain uses TRBV11-2 and TRBJ2-1; 11 nucleotides match TRBD2. The CDR3 sequence is 16 residues long. The trim removed 5 bases at V and 4 bases at J, leaving 7 bases unmatched. Germline CDR1 SGHAT, CDR2 FQNNGV. The CDR3 loop reads CASSPLTSGGYNEQFF. CDR3 sequence (DNA): TGTGCCAGCAGCCCCCTAACTAGCGGGGGATACAATGAGCAGTTCTTC.

V gene TRBV6-5 combines with J gene TRBJ1-2; D is unclear. This CDR3 is 11 amino acids long. V lost 8 bases, J lost 5 bases, and 9 bases lay in between. Germline CDR1 and CDR2: MNHEY and SVGAGI. The CDR3 loop reads CASSKSYGYTF. The CDR3 coding sequence is TGTGCCAGCTCGAAGAGTTATGGCTACACCTTC.

This clone was seen a single time. The chain employs TRBV6-1 and TRBJ2-7; 7 bases align to TRBD2. The V gene end was trimmed by 11 bases and the J gene end by 2 bases; junction bases not matched to a gene: 12. Germline V gene sequence: CDR1 MNHNS, CDR2 SASEGT. The CDR3 contains 14 residues. The CDR3 bases are TGTGCCCTTAAAGCTAGCCGGGGGGCCTACGAGCAGTACTTC. Translated, it gives CALKASRGAYEQYF.

Written as DNA, the CDR3 is TGTGCCAGTAGTATCAGGGGGCATACTGAAGCTTTCTTT. Protein product: CASSIRGHTEAFF. The gene calls are TRBV19 and TRBJ1-1; 8 bases agree with TRBD1. V lost 3 bases and J lost 5; bases outside the gene matches: 2. CDR3 length: 13 amino acids. In germline, CDR1 is LNHDA, CDR2 SQIVND (reference sequence).

The V and J genes are TRBV11-2 and TRBJ2-3, with 8 bases that match TRBD2. CDR3 length equals 13 residues. Per germline, CDR1 SGHAT and CDR2 FQNNGV. V lost 3 bases to trimming and J lost 14 bases; unmatched junction nucleotides: 10. The CDR3 nucleotides read TGTGCCAGCAGCTTGGGGACTAGAAGCCCGCCGTATTTT. Its protein product is CASSLGTRSPPYF.

The genes are TRBV30 and TRBJ2-1; 8 nucleotides align to TRBD1. Germline V gene sequence: CDR1 GTSNPN, CDR2 SVGIG (reference sequence). This CDR3 has 14 residues. V lost 1 base and J lost 5; bases outside the gene matches: 4. The CDR3 region is CAWSETGGHNEQFF. CDR3 coding DNA: TGTGCCTGGAGTGAAACAGGGGGACACAATGAGCAGTTCTTC.

The rearrangement uses TRBV25-1 and TRBJ2-4, with a possible D match to TRBD1 (7 bases). The V end was cut by 3 bases, the J end by 9 bases, with 15 bases between. This CDR3 region has 14 residues. Germline V lookup: CDR1 MGHDK, CDR2 SYGVNS. The CDR3 DNA reads TGTGCCAGCAGTGAGGGGGGCCAGGGGGTCATTCAGTACTTC. The encoded protein is CASSEGGQGVIQYF.

This clone was observed a single time. The V and J genes are TRBV20-1 and TRBJ2-7; D may be TRBD2 (7 bases). Germline V CDR1 and CDR2: DFQATT, SNEGSKA (reference sequence). V was pared by 3 bases and J by 2 bases, with 14 bases between. The CDR3 consists of 14 residues. The CDR3 DNA follows: TGCAGTGCTAGTGGGGGGGGGCAGACCTACGAGCAGTACTTC. Amino acid sequence: CSASGGGQTYEQYF.

This clone was seen a single time. This chain links TRBV6-5 with TRBJ1-2; possible D gene TRBD1, 5 bases. Deletions cut 5 bases from V and 7 bases from J, with 17 bases between. This CDR3 has 14 residues. Germline V gene data show CDR1 as MNHEY and CDR2 as SVGAGI. Here the CDR3 reads CASSQQVAPFGYTF. The DNA of the CDR3 is TGTGCCAGCAGTCAACAGGTGGCCCCCTTTGGCTACACCTTC.

The gene calls are TRBV19 and TRBJ2-4; 11 bases line up with TRBD1. V was clipped by 3 bases and J by 0 bases; unmatched bases: 10. Germline assignment: CDR1 LNHDA and CDR2 SQIVND (reference sequence). The CDR3 is 19 residues long. As DNA, the CDR3 is TGTGCCAGTAGTATGAGGGACAGGGGGAATAACCTAGCCAAAAACATTCAGTACTTC. This translates into CASSMRDRGNNLAKNIQYF. The full variable domain, completed using reference TRBV19 and TRBJ2-4, is DGGITQSPKYLFRKEGQNVTLSCEQNLNHDAMYWYRQDPGQGLRLIYYSQIVNDFQKGDIAEGYSVSREKKESFPLTVTSAQKNPTAFYLCASSMRDRGNNLAKNIQYFGAGTRLSVL.

This clone was seen a single time. The J gene is TRBJ2-7, the V gene TRBV6-5; 10 positions agree with TRBD1. There are 15 residues in the CDR3. The V gene end was trimmed by 6 bases and the J gene end by 5 bases; junction bases not matched to a gene: 10. Germline CDR1 is MNHEY and CDR2 is SVGAGI. CDR3 in amino acids: CASSSGTGDNNEQYF. DNA of the CDR3: TGTGCCAGCAGCTCCGGGACAGGGGATAACAACGAGCAGTACTTC.

The rearrangement joins TRBV28 to TRBJ1-1; TRBD1 is a possible D gene (5 bases). CDR1 is MDHEN, CDR2 SYDVKM, per germline. V was shortened by 4 bases and J by 8 bases, with 8 bases between the two germline ends. This CDR3 is built from 11 residues. CDR3 nucleotides: TGTGCCAGCAGTTCTAACAGGGAAGCTTTCTTT. Translated, it gives CASSSNREAFF.

The chain uses TRBV2 and TRBJ2-5, with D uncertain. The ends were cut back, 7 bases at V and 1 base at J, with 13 bases in the middle. The CDR3 consists of 14 residues. Germline assignment: CDR1 SNHLY and CDR2 FYNNEI. CDR3 sequence (DNA): TGTGCCAGCACATTGGCCTCTCGCCAAGAGACCCAGTACTTC. Protein sequence: CASTLASRQETQYF.

J is TRBJ2-3 and V is TRBV19; a possible D gene is TRBD2 (5 bases). CDR1 and CDR2 from the germline V gene are LNHDA and SQIVND (reference sequence). The CDR3 length is 14 residues. Trimming removed 5 bases at V and 5 bases at J, with 14 bases between. The CDR3 protein is CASSALRTEDTQYF. For the CDR3, the DNA is TGTGCCAGTAGTGCGTTGAGGACTGAAGATACGCAGTATTTT.

The chain is built from TRBV5-1 and TRBJ1-1; D may be TRBD1 (5 bases). Germline values: CDR1 SGHRS, CDR2 YFSETQ. The CDR3 spans 14 residues. V was shortened by 5 bases and J by 4 bases, with 15 bases between the two germline ends. This chain's CDR3 is CASRVIPGGTEAFF. The DNA of the CDR3 is TGCGCCAGCAGAGTAATTCCGGGGGGCACTGAAGCTTTCTTT. Looking up the rest from reference TRBV5-1 and TRBJ1-1 gives the full variable domain: KAGVTQTPRYLIKTRGQQVTLSCSPISGHRSVSWYQQTPGQGLQFLFEYFSETQRNKGNFPGRFSGRQFSNSRSEMNVSTLELGDSALYLCASRVIPGGTEAFFGQGTRLTVV.

J is TRBJ1-1 and V is TRBV18; no reliable D call. V shed 5 bases and J shed 5 bases, with 18 bases lying between them. The CDR3 loop spans 15 amino acids. Germline V CDR1 and CDR2: KGHSH, LQKENI. Written as DNA, the CDR3 is TGTGCCAGCTCAGAGCTGTCCGGGTCGCGGACTGAAGCTTTCTTT. Encoded protein: CASSELSGSRTEAFF.

The chain combines TRBV18 with TRBJ2-5, with no clear D. The germline CDR1 and CDR2 sequences are KGHSH and LQKENI. V gave up 0 bases and J gave up 3 bases, with 8 bases separating them. The CDR3 sequence is 14 residues long. DNA for the CDR3: TGTGCCAGCTCACCACCGGTACAGAAAGAGACCCAGTACTTC. Protein sequence: CASSPPVQKETQYF. Full variable domain (missing parts from reference TRBV18 and TRBJ2-5): NAGVMQNPRHLVRRRGQEARLRCSPMKGHSHVYWYRQLPEEGLKFMVYLQKENIIDESGMPKERFSAEFPKEGPSILRIQQVVRGDSAAYFCASSPPVQKETQYFGPGTRLLVL.